These 3 T cell receptor beta chains were all obtained from the same sample, sequenced in a study of healthy donors' naive CD4 and CD8 T cells. Each TCR library used approximately 500 ng of total RNA and a linear amplification protocol. From the reads, TCRdb called clonotypes with MiXCR, one entry per CDR3 protein. The sample has approximately 180,000 distinct CDR3 sequences; about 70% are singletons. The sequencing input was naive CD4+ and CD8+ T cells sorted from blood, pooled from several donors. These receptor sequences come from a pool of human donors in good health; the sample pools cells from several healthy donors.

The rearrangement joins TRBV6-5 to TRBJ2-7, with TRBD1 matching 7 bases. Per the germline V gene, CDR1 is MNHEY and CDR2 is SVGAGI. CDR3 length: 14 amino acids. V dropped 6 bases and J dropped 3; count of bases not matched to a gene: 8. The CDR3 DNA follows: TGTGCCAGCAGACCCTCCGGGACAGTCTACGAGCAGTACTTC. This gives the protein CASRPSGTVYEQYF.

This rearrangement joins TRBV10-3 to TRBJ1-2; weak D call: TRBD1 (5 bases). This CDR3 comprises 14 residues. V shed 0 bases and J shed 3 bases, with 8 bases lying between them. The germline V gene encodes CDR1 ENHRY and CDR2 SYGVKD. The CDR3 region is CAISESTVHYGYTF. Written as DNA, the CDR3 is TGTGCCATCAGTGAGTCGACAGTCCACTATGGCTACACCTTC.

The chain has TRBV5-4 and TRBJ2-7, with D hard to call. V shed 1 base and J shed 2 bases, with 7 bases lying between them. This CDR3 is built from 13 residues. CDR1 and CDR2 (germline): SGHNT, YYREEE (reference sequence). CDR3 loop: CASSLRHTYEQYF. CDR3 nucleotides: TGTGCCAGCAGCTTGAGGCATACCTACGAGCAGTACTTC.